This TCR beta chain derives from a study of T cells in Graves' hyperthyroidism and ophthalmopathy. Amplified TCR beta CDR3 regions came from RNA transcripts. The TCR CDR3 was amplified in a first-round RT-PCR using the HTBI primer set. One entry per CDR3 protein, called by TCRdb with MiXCR from the multiplex PCR reads. The repertoire includes over 300,000 distinct CDR3 sequences, roughly 14% of them detected once, and approximately 11% sits in the top ten. Ten or more counts support this clonotype. Its specificity is unknown. Findings and limits, study-wide: By a 13 V-J model, ophthalmopathy was set apart from stable hyperthyroidism. Ophthalmopathy was predicted by the model a median of approximately six months ahead of onset.

V lost 4 bases and J lost 1, with 14 bases in between. Germline V gives CDR1 SGHTA, CDR2 FQGNSA. This CDR3 contains 16 residues. Sequenced material: blood. The chain carries TRBV7-2 and TRBJ2-1; D tentatively fits TRBD1 or TRBD2 (5 bases each). The sequence came from a woman aged 55 to 70 with Graves' hyperthyroidism. CDR3 nucleotides: TGTGCCAGCAGCTCCGATAGTTGGGGGTCCTACAATGAGCAGTTCTTC. As protein: CASSSDSWGSYNEQFF.